These T cell receptor beta chains were read from a single sample in a study of cytomegalovirus exposure and HLA in healthy donors. Assay used: immunoSEQ multiplex PCR; TCRdb lists only in-frame clones, some missing. Altogether roughly 80,000 clones are present, around 94% being singletons, with the ten largest covering less than 2.5%. The sequencing input was PBMCs. The receptors come from a woman aged 18-35 years in good health and CMV-seronegative. Both conserved end residues are part of each CDR3. A D gene is named only where the DNA matches it firmly. For some rows the clone size is stated as once, few or many, or as a class when expanded; others skip it.

J,D,size,V,length,CDR3,DNA
TRBJ2-2,TRBD1,NA,TRBV9,15,CASSHLDRGSGELFF,TGTGCCAGCAGCCACTTGGACAGGGGGTCCGGGGAGCTGTTTTTT
TRBJ2-1,TRBD2,once,TRBV7-9,15,CASSPGRGRDDEQFF,TGTGCCAGCAGCCCAGGACGCGGGAGGGATGACGAGCAGTTCTTC
TRBJ2-7,TRBD1,NA,TRBV10-3,15,CAISEAGTDTYEQYF,TGTGCCATCAGTGAGGCCGGGACAGACACCTACGAGCAGTACTTC
TRBJ2-3,TRBD1,NA,TRBV27,15,CASSYAGQGRRTQYF,TGTGCCAGCAGTTATGCGGGACAGGGGCGGAGAACGCAGTATTTT
TRBJ2-2,NA,NA,TRBV4-2,17,CASSQDPTGGYTGELFF,TGTGCCAGCAGCCAAGATCCGACGGGGGGCTACACCGGGGAGCTGTTTTTT
TRBJ2-5,NA,NA,TRBV6-1,15,CASSNTKDYQETQYF,TGTGCCAGCAGTAATACCAAGGACTACCAAGAGACCCAGTACTTC
TRBJ1-4,TRBD1,NA,TRBV7-9,15,CASSSPGQYNEKLFF,TGTGCCAGCAGCTCACCGGGACAGTATAATGAAAAACTGTTTTTT
TRBJ1-3,TRBD1,NA,TRBV27,18,CASSLYPGQGRSGNTIYF,TGTGCCAGCAGTTTATATCCGGGACAGGGCCGCTCTGGAAACACCATATATTTT
TRBJ1-1,TRBD1,NA,TRBV11-2,14,CASSGQVMNTEAFF,TGTGCCAGCAGCGGACAGGTCATGAACACTGAAGCTTTCTTT
TRBJ1-2,NA,NA,TRBV30,15,CASQGTAGTLYGYTF,TGTGCCTCCCAGGGTACGGCAGGGACTCTCTATGGCTACACCTTC
TRBJ2-5,NA,NA,TRBV4-1,17,CASSQQNLGLTQETQYF,TGCGCCAGCAGCCAACAAAACCTGGGCTTAACTCAAGAGACCCAGTACTTC
TRBJ2-2,TRBD2,NA,TRBV5-1,17,CASSISWTSKETGELFF,TGCGCCAGCAGCATATCCTGGACTAGCAAGGAGACCGGGGAGCTGTTTTTT
TRBJ2-5,NA,NA,TRBV11-3,14,CASSPTGLQETQYF,TGTGCCAGCAGTCCAACTGGACTACAAGAGACCCAGTACTTC
TRBJ2-5,NA,NA,TRBV9,14,CASSALTGGDVQYF,TGTGCCAGCAGCGCCCTGACGGGGGGCGATGTCCAGTACTTC
TRBJ2-2,TRBD2,NA,TRBV5-1,15,CASSSVLAGTGELFF,TGCGCCAGCAGCTCGGTACTAGCGGGGACCGGGGAGCTGTTTTTT
TRBJ2-5,TRBD1,once,TRBV29-1,14,CSVEKGGPQETQYF,TGCAGCGTTGAAAAAGGGGGCCCCCAAGAGACCCAGTACTTC
TRBJ1-5,NA,NA,TRBV4-1,14,CASSQEGAGRPQHF,TGCGCCAGCAGCCAAGAGGGTGCGGGGCGGCCCCAGCATTTT
TRBJ1-2,NA,few,TRBV28,15,CASSQNRAWWRGYTF,TGTGCCAGCAGTCAAAACAGGGCTTGGTGGCGTGGCTACACCTTC
TRBJ1-4,NA,NA,TRBV7-9,15,CASRSGGGTNEKLFF,TGTGCCAGCAGATCGGGAGGGGGGACTAATGAAAAACTGTTTTTT
TRBJ2-7,NA,NA,TRBV7-2,15,CASSLSGPTRYEQYF,TGTGCCAGCAGCTTAAGTGGCCCTACCAGGTACGAGCAGTACTTC
TRBJ2-7,TRBD2,NA,TRBV11-3,15,CASSSQGKRESEQYF,TGTGCCAGCAGCTCCCAGGGCAAGCGGGAGAGCGAGCAGTACTTC
TRBJ2-7,NA,NA,TRBV27,12,CASSSTNYEQYF,TGTGCCAGCAGTTCTACCAATTACGAGCAGTACTTC
TRBJ1-2,NA,NA,TRBV7-2,13,CASSTLTTGGYTF,TGTGCCAGCAGCACCCTCACTACCGGCGGCTACACCTTC
TRBJ2-7,NA,few,TRBV29-1,12,CSVTQGPYEQYF,TGCAGCGTCACTCAGGGTCCCTACGAGCAGTACTTC
TRBJ2-1,TRBD2,NA,TRBV29-1,15,CSVETLTSNYNEQFF,TGCAGCGTTGAAACGCTGACTAGCAACTACAATGAGCAGTTCTTC
TRBJ2-7,TRBD1,NA,TRBV13,15,CASSLGRGPSYEQYF,TGTGCCAGCAGCCTCGGCAGGGGGCCCTCCTACGAGCAGTACTTC
TRBJ2-3,NA,NA,TRBV27,19,CASSLWWQGWAYGTDTQYF,TGTGCCAGCAGTTTATGGTGGCAGGGATGGGCCTACGGCACAGATACGCAGTATTTT
TRBJ2-7,NA,once,TRBV25-1,13,CASSESQVYEQYF,TGTGCCAGCAGTGAATCCCAGGTTTACGAGCAGTACTTC
TRBJ2-2,NA,NA,TRBV5-8,13,CASSYSATGELFF,TGTGCCAGCAGCTACTCAGCGACCGGGGAGCTGTTTTTT
TRBJ1-5,TRBD1,once,TRBV11-2,15,CASSADRGMRQPQHF,TGTGCCAGCAGCGCAGACAGGGGAATGCGACAGCCCCAGCATTTT
TRBJ1-2,NA,NA,TRBV30,14,CAWSPSWTGEGYTF,TGTGCCTGGAGTCCCTCCTGGACGGGGGAAGGCTACACCTTC
TRBJ1-5,TRBD1,NA,TRBV6-1,14,CASSGGTGNQPQHF,TGTGCCAGCAGTGGTGGGACAGGGAATCAGCCCCAGCATTTT
TRBJ1-4,TRBD1,NA,TRBV10-2,15,CASSERAGGREKLFF,TGCGCCAGCAGTGAGAGGGCAGGGGGCCGTGAGAAACTGTTTTTT
TRBJ1-1,NA,NA,TRBV9,13,CASSVAGDTEAFF,TGTGCCAGCAGCGTAGCAGGGGACACTGAAGCTTTCTTT
TRBJ1-1,NA,NA,TRBV11-1,12,CASSLENFEAFF,TGTGCCAGCAGCTTAGAAAACTTTGAAGCTTTCTTT